These T cell receptor beta chains were read from a single sample in a study of blood T cell repertoires in COVID-19. Only in-frame clones appear in the TCRdb table, and some are missing; sequencing was by immunoSEQ multiplex PCR. The sample contains 55,000 to 65,000 clones, 79% of which appear only once. The sample was peripheral blood. The receptors were sampled from a man aged 60 to 69 with acute or convalescent COVID-19. Each CDR3 is given with its conserved first and last residue. A D gene is named only where the DNA matches it firmly. Size values are once, few and many counts, or a class for expanded clones, and some rows have none.

CDR3 DNA: TGTGCCAGCAGTCAGAGGCTAGCGGGCGGGGAGCTGTTTTTT
CDR3 protein: CASSQRLAGGELFF
D gene: TRBD2
V gene: TRBV6-5
clone size: few
J gene: TRBJ2-2

CDR3 DNA: TGTGCCAGCAGCTTAGGGACAGCCCCTAACTATGGCTACACCTTC
CDR3 protein: CASSLGTAPNYGYTF
D gene: TRBD1
V gene: TRBV5-4
clone size: .
J gene: TRBJ1-2

CDR3 DNA: TGTGCCAGCAGTGGTACAGGGGGCAAATCCTACGAGCAGTACTTC
CDR3 protein: CASSGTGGKSYEQYF
D gene: TRBD1
V gene: TRBV2
clone size: .
J gene: TRBJ2-7

CDR3 DNA: TGTGCCAGCAGCTTAGGGACAGGGGCGGGCAATCAGCCCCAGCATTTT
CDR3 protein: CASSLGTGAGNQPQHF
D gene: TRBD1
V gene: TRBV7-2
clone size: .
J gene: TRBJ1-5

CDR3 DNA: TGTGCCACCAGCCGGGACACCTTCTATGGCTACACCTTC
CDR3 protein: CATSRDTFYGYTF
D gene: .
V gene: TRBV24-1
clone size: .
J gene: TRBJ1-2

CDR3 DNA: TGTGCCAGCAATTCGGATTCACCCCTCCACTTT
CDR3 protein: CASNSDSPLHF
D gene: .
V gene: TRBV2
clone size: .
J gene: TRBJ1-6

CDR3 DNA: TGTGCCAGCAGGGAACAGGGGTCACCCCTCCACTTT
CDR3 protein: CASREQGSPLHF
D gene: TRBD1
V gene: TRBV2
clone size: .
J gene: TRBJ1-6

CDR3 DNA: TGTGCCAGCAGTCTTTTGAAACACCCAGTTAGCAATCAGCCCCAGCATTTT
CDR3 protein: CASSLLKHPVSNQPQHF
D gene: .
V gene: TRBV5-6
clone size: .
J gene: TRBJ1-5

CDR3 DNA: TGTGCCACCAGCAGAGCCTATCAGCCCCAGCATTTT
CDR3 protein: CATSRAYQPQHF
D gene: .
V gene: TRBV15
clone size: .
J gene: TRBJ1-5

CDR3 DNA: TGTGCCAGCAGCTTGGGAGGCCCCTCCAGGGCCACTAATGAAAAACTGTTTTTT
CDR3 protein: CASSLGGPSRATNEKLFF
D gene: .
V gene: TRBV5-4
clone size: .
J gene: TRBJ1-4

CDR3 DNA: TGTGCTAGTGGTTTGGGAACGATGGGGAGCTACGAGCAGTACTTC
CDR3 protein: CASGLGTMGSYEQYF
D gene: .
V gene: TRBV12-5
clone size: .
J gene: TRBJ2-7

CDR3 DNA: TGCGCCAGCAGTGTAGGTAGCAACACCGGGGAGCTGTTTTTT
CDR3 protein: CASSVGSNTGELFF
D gene: .
V gene: TRBV10-2
clone size: .
J gene: TRBJ2-2

CDR3 DNA: TGTGCCACCCAAAGAGTCAGGGAAATCTCCTACGAGCAGTACTTC
CDR3 protein: CATQRVREISYEQYF
D gene: .
V gene: TRBV6-5
clone size: .
J gene: TRBJ2-7

CDR3 DNA: TGCAGTGCCTCCCCCACAGATACGCAGTATTTT
CDR3 protein: CSASPTDTQYF
D gene: .
V gene: TRBV20-1
clone size: .
J gene: TRBJ2-3

CDR3 DNA: TGCGCCAGCAGCCAAGCCTCCTCCGGGACCCAGTACTTC
CDR3 protein: CASSQASSGTQYF
D gene: .
V gene: TRBV4-1
clone size: .
J gene: TRBJ2-5

CDR3 DNA: TGCAGCGTTAGCCTAGCTGCAGATACGCAGTATTTT
CDR3 protein: CSVSLAADTQYF
D gene: .
V gene: TRBV29-1
clone size: .
J gene: TRBJ2-3

CDR3 DNA: TGTGCCAGCAGCTTGTATCAAGCCCCCTATGGCTACACCTTC
CDR3 protein: CASSLYQAPYGYTF
D gene: .
V gene: TRBV5-6
clone size: once
J gene: TRBJ1-2

CDR3 DNA: TGTGCCAGCAGCCGCGGGGAGTCTGGGGCCAACGTCCTGACTTTC
CDR3 protein: CASSRGESGANVLTF
D gene: .
V gene: TRBV11-3
clone size: .
J gene: TRBJ2-6

CDR3 DNA: TGTGCCAGCAGTTTTCGGCAGGTACTCTCTGGAAACACCATATATTTT
CDR3 protein: CASSFRQVLSGNTIYF
D gene: .
V gene: TRBV28
clone size: few
J gene: TRBJ1-3

CDR3 DNA: TGTGCCAGCAGTTACCCCCGAGGGGGAAACACACAGGGGGCTAAGACTGAAGCTTTCTTT
CDR3 protein: CASSYPRGGNTQGAKTEAFF
D gene: TRBD1
V gene: TRBV6-2/TRBV6-3
clone size: .
J gene: TRBJ1-1

CDR3 DNA: TGTGCCAGCAGTTTCCCCGGGGGGGCCCCGGGCAATGAGCAGTTCTTC
CDR3 protein: CASSFPGGAPGNEQFF
D gene: TRBD2
V gene: TRBV27
clone size: few
J gene: TRBJ2-1

CDR3 DNA: TGTGCCAGCAGCCAAGTGGGGACACAAGATAACTATGGCTACACCTTC
CDR3 protein: CASSQVGTQDNYGYTF
D gene: .
V gene: TRBV4-2
clone size: .
J gene: TRBJ1-2

CDR3 DNA: TGTGCCAGCTCAGCCCGACAGGGCGGAGGAGAGACCCAGTACTTC
CDR3 protein: CASSARQGGGETQYF
D gene: TRBD1
V gene: TRBV18
clone size: .
J gene: TRBJ2-5

CDR3 DNA: TGCAGCGTTGAAGGTCGGACAGGGGGCGAGAACTATGGCTACACCTTC
CDR3 protein: CSVEGRTGGENYGYTF
D gene: TRBD1
V gene: TRBV29-1
clone size: .
J gene: TRBJ1-2

CDR3 DNA: TGTGCCAGCAGCAAAGCCACAGGTTGGATCTATGGCTACACCTTC
CDR3 protein: CASSKATGWIYGYTF
D gene: .
V gene: TRBV21-1
clone size: .
J gene: TRBJ1-2

CDR3 DNA: TGTGCCAGCGTCCGGGGTACTGAAGCTTTCTTT
CDR3 protein: CASVRGTEAFF
D gene: .
V gene: TRBV6-5
clone size: .
J gene: TRBJ1-1

CDR3 DNA: TGTGCCACCAGTGAGAACTCGAACACTGAAGCTTTCTTT
CDR3 protein: CATSENSNTEAFF
D gene: .
V gene: TRBV24-1
clone size: .
J gene: TRBJ1-1

CDR3 DNA: TGTGCTAGCAGCTTAGGGGGGACATTCGAAGAGACCCAGTACTTC
CDR3 protein: CASSLGGTFEETQYF
D gene: .
V gene: TRBV7-7
clone size: .
J gene: TRBJ2-5

CDR3 DNA: TGTGCCTGGAGTGTAACGCCTAGCGGGGGGATACCCACAGATACGCAGTATTTT
CDR3 protein: CAWSVTPSGGIPTDTQYF
D gene: TRBD2
V gene: TRBV30
clone size: .
J gene: TRBJ2-3

CDR3 DNA: TGTGCCTGGAGTGTAACAGGGGCAGGAGGCTACACCTTC
CDR3 protein: CAWSVTGAGGYTF
D gene: TRBD1
V gene: TRBV30
clone size: few
J gene: TRBJ1-2

CDR3 DNA: TGTGCCAGCAGCCCTCGGCTGAGGGATGGCTACACCTTC
CDR3 protein: CASSPRLRDGYTF
D gene: .
V gene: TRBV14
clone size: .
J gene: TRBJ1-2

CDR3 DNA: TGCGCCAGCAGGAAAGGGGCAGCCGGGGAGCTGTTTTTT
CDR3 protein: CASRKGAAGELFF
D gene: .
V gene: TRBV10-1
clone size: .
J gene: TRBJ2-2

CDR3 DNA: TGTGCCAGCAGTCCCTCGGACACACCTATCTCCTACGAGCAGTACTTC
CDR3 protein: CASSPSDTPISYEQYF
D gene: .
V gene: TRBV27
clone size: .
J gene: TRBJ2-7

CDR3 DNA: TGTGCCTGGGGTTATGGAGGACAGGGAAGATCACCCCTCCACTTT
CDR3 protein: CAWGYGGQGRSPLHF
D gene: TRBD1
V gene: TRBV30
clone size: .
J gene: TRBJ1-6

CDR3 DNA: TGTGCCAGCAGCGTAGGGAAACAGGGAGGGACTGAAGCTTTCTTT
CDR3 protein: CASSVGKQGGTEAFF
D gene: .
V gene: TRBV9
clone size: .
J gene: TRBJ1-1

CDR3 DNA: TGTGCCAGCTCACCCATAGCGGATCAGCCCCAGCATTTT
CDR3 protein: CASSPIADQPQHF
D gene: .
V gene: TRBV18
clone size: few
J gene: TRBJ1-5

CDR3 DNA: TGTGCAAACAGGGTCTCTGGGGCCAACGTCCTGACTTTC
CDR3 protein: CANRVSGANVLTF
D gene: .
V gene: TRBV7-2
clone size: few
J gene: TRBJ2-6

CDR3 DNA: TGTGCCAGCTCACCACCTACGCGTACAGACGAGCAGTACTTC
CDR3 protein: CASSPPTRTDEQYF
D gene: .
V gene: TRBV18
clone size: .
J gene: TRBJ2-7

CDR3 DNA: TGTGCCAGCAGCTTAGATTTCGGCTACGAGCAGTACTTC
CDR3 protein: CASSLDFGYEQYF
D gene: .
V gene: TRBV7-2
clone size: few
J gene: TRBJ2-7

CDR3 DNA: TGTGCCAGCAGCTTGGGAGGAGTGGGGGGCTACACCTTC
CDR3 protein: CASSLGGVGGYTF
D gene: .
V gene: TRBV7-8
clone size: once
J gene: TRBJ1-2

CDR3 DNA: TGTGCCAGCAGTTTGATGGACAGAGCCAATGAGCAGTTCTTC
CDR3 protein: CASSLMDRANEQFF
D gene: .
V gene: TRBV6-6
clone size: few
J gene: TRBJ2-1

CDR3 DNA: TGTGCCAGCAGCTTAGTTAGCGGGGGGGCGCGGGAGACCCAGTACTTC
CDR3 protein: CASSLVSGGARETQYF
D gene: TRBD2
V gene: TRBV7-2
clone size: .
J gene: TRBJ2-5

CDR3 DNA: TGTGCCAGCAGTCCCAGGGCTCAAGAGACCCAGTACTTC
CDR3 protein: CASSPRAQETQYF
D gene: .
V gene: TRBV27
clone size: .
J gene: TRBJ2-5

CDR3 DNA: TGTGCTAGTGGCACCGGGACAGATAATTCACCCCTCCACTTT
CDR3 protein: CASGTGTDNSPLHF
D gene: TRBD1
V gene: TRBV12-5
clone size: once
J gene: TRBJ1-6

CDR3 DNA: TGCGCCAGCAGCTTGGAGGGGGAAGCTTTCTTT
CDR3 protein: CASSLEGEAFF
D gene: .
V gene: TRBV5-1
clone size: .
J gene: TRBJ1-1